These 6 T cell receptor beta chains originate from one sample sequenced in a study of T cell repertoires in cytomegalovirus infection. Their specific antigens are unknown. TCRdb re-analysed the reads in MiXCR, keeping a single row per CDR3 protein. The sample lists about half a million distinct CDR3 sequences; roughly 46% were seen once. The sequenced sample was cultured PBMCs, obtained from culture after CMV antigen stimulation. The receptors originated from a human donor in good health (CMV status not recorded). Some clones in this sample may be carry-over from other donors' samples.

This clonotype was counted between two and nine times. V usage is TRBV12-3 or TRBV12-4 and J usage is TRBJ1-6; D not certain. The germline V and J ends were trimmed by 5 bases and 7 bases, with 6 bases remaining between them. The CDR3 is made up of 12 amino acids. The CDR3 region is CASSMDNSPLHF. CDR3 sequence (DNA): TGTGCCAGCAGTATGGACAATTCACCCCTCCACTTT.

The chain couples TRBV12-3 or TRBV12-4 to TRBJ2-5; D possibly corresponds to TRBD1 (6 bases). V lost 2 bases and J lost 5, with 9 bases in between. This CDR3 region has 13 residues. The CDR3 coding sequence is TGTGCCAGCAGTTTAATGGGGGCTGAGACCCAGTACTTC. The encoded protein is CASSLMGAETQYF.

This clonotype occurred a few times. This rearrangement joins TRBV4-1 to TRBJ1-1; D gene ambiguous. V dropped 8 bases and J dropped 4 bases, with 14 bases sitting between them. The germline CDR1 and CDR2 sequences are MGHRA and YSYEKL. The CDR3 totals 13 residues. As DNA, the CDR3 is TGCGCCAGCGGCCTAAAGACGATCACTGAAGCTTTCTTT. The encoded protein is CASGLKTITEAFF.

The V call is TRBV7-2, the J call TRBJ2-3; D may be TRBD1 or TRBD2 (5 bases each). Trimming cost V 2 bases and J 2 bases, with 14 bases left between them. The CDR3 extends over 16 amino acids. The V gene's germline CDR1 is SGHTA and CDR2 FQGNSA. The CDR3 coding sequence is TGTGCCAGCAGCTTATCGCCGGGGCTATTCACAGATACGCAGTATTTT. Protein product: CASSLSPGLFTDTQYF.

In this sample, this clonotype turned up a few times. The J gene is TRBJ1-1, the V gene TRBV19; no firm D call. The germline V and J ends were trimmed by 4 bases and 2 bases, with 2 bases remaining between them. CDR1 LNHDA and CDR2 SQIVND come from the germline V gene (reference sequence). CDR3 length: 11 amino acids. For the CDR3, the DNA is TGTGCCAGTAGTACAAACACTGAAGCTTTCTTT. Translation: CASSTNTEAFF.

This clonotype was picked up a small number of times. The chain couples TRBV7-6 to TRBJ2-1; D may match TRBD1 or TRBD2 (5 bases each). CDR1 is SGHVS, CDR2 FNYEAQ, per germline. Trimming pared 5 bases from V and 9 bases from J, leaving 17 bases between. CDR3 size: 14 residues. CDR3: CASSRMGTVPEQFF. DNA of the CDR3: TGTGCCAGCAGCCGGATGGGGACCGTCCCTGAGCAGTTCTTC. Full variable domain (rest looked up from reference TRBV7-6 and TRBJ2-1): GAGVSQSPRYKVTKRGQDVALRCDPISGHVSLYWYRQALGQGPEFLTYFNYEAQQDKSGLPNDRFSAERPEGSISTLTIQRTEQRDSAMYRCASSRMGTVPEQFFGPGTRLTVL.